This T cell receptor (beta chain) originates from a study of T cell responses to AZD1222 COVID-19 vaccine. CDR1 and CDR2 from the germline V gene are MRHNA and SNTAGT. The CDR3 runs to 15 residues. Unmatched junction bases numbered 7, after V lost 5 bases and J lost 7 bases. Sequenced by immunoSEQ multiplex PCR; TCRdb stores in-frame clones only, minus some. The sample consists of 72,000 or so clones, around 89% of them appearing once. This chain joins TRBV6-4 and TRBJ2-1; 11 bases align to TRBD2. The clonotype comes from an adult who received the AZD1222 COVID-19 vaccine. The source material was peripheral blood, sampled 28 days after the second AZD1222 dose. The CDR3 protein is CASSSSGRPGNEQFF. The CDR3 region has the DNA TGTGCCAGCAGTTCTAGCGGGAGGCCGGGAAATGAGCAGTTCTTC.